The present T cell receptor beta chain was sequenced within a study of T cells expressing NK-cell markers (dated by TCRdb to 2019 to 2021). About the study as a whole: Fewer than ten donors provided sorted CD3+CD56+NKG2C+, CD3+CD56+NKG2C- and CD3+CD56-NKG2C+ T-cell subsets, whose TCR beta-chain repertoires were profiled. Of the eight sequenced donors, seven were found to be HCMV-seropositive and one was found to be HCMV-seronegative. The eight sequenced donors were randomly selected healthy volunteers, three men and five women. The libraries were sequenced on Illumina HiSeq 2000/2500, MiSeq or NextSeq, producing 2 x 150 bp reads.

To determine HCMV serostatus, a commercial ELISA kit was used to detect HCMV-specific IgG in serum. Peripheral blood mononuclear cells were isolated from blood by Ficoll density gradient centrifugation. As for this clonotype: The clone's antigen remains unknown.

Sequencing used an Illumina HiSeq 2000. TCR beta cDNA libraries were prepared using 5'RACE template switching, which introduced a universal primer site and unique molecular identifiers. Priming for cDNA synthesis came from the TCR beta constant segment, and two successive PCR amplification steps followed. Processing in the source paper ran as follows. MIGEC was used to demultiplex reads and group reads by UMI, and MiTCR was used to assemble and quantify clonotypes. To exclude erroneous sequences, only TCR cDNA sequences supported by at least two reads were retained. The tcR package was used for downstream repertoire analysis, and clonotypes were matched across fractions by CDR3 nucleotide sequence plus V segment. VDJmatch was used to annotate antigen specificity against VDJdb, with one amino acid substitution in CDR3 allowed. Once TCRdb had reprocessed the reads, it stored one entry per CDR3 protein sequence and supplied no DNA. The authors' filters were not applied to this entry. The sample's own table lists some 410,000 distinct CDR3 sequences. More than 7% of the sample is in the top ten clones.

The CDR3 measures 13 amino acids from cysteine to phenylalanine. No DNA sequence is on record. The full study reports these points: In about 6 donors, the dominant CD3+CD56+NKG2C+ clonotypes were found to rank among the top 10 CD8+ clonotypes and to make up roughly 1.0-7.5% of CD8+ T cells. Whether the expanded NKG2C-expressing T cell clones were specific for HCMV antigens was left unclear. Those dominant clonotypes were again the most abundant among CD3+CD56-NKG2C+ cells in a few donors, at about 28.3-60.1%.

The chain couples TRBV12-3 or TRBV12-4 to TRBJ2-3. Sequenced sample: blood T cells: a sorted CD56 or NKG2C T cell subset, CD4+ or CD8+ T cells, or bulk PBMC T cells (not recorded which). This clonotype was obtained from a woman aged 18 to 75 in good health. The CDR3 region reads CASSFGHTDTQYF.